This TCR beta chain was found in a study of blood T cell repertoires in COVID-19. Study-level background: The United States, Italy and Spain supplied acute and convalescent COVID-19 samples. PBMCs, B-cell-depleted T cells, or T cells were the source of the cDNA or gDNA that made up the material.

As handled by the study authors: Amplifying reference gene primers gave estimates of nucleated cell counts. Only in-frame clones appear in the TCRdb table, and some are missing; sequencing was by immunoSEQ multiplex PCR. The V and J calls and clone size were taken over from that table, and D and trimming were inferred from the DNA. Here the sample spans 450,000 to 500,000 clones, approximately 85% being singletons. Germline V lookup: CDR1 MDHEN, CDR2 SYDVKM. This CDR3 contains 14 residues. Trimming removed 4 bases from V and 3 bases from J; junction bases left unmatched: 4. V usage is TRBV28 and J usage is TRBJ1-2; 8 nucleotides line up with TRBD1. The source of this sequence is a human donor in a cohort sampled during active COVID-19. Sequencing input: peripheral blood. Here the CDR3 DNA reads TGTGCCAGCAGTTCCCCAGGGGGCCACTATGGCTACACCTTC. Translating gives CASSSPGGHYGYTF.